A selection of T cell receptor beta chains follows, all from one sample in a study of blood T cells in healthy people across ages. TCRdb redid the calling of the 5' RACE reads with MiXCR, one entry per CDR3 protein. The table lists about 570,000 distinct CDR3 sequences, approximately 30% of them singletons. Sequences were obtained from blood. These receptors were obtained from a woman aged 70-85 years in good health. The CDR3 runs from the conserved cysteine through the conserved F or W. D genes are given only for firm matches. Only some rows state a clone size, as once, few, many or a class for expanded clones.

V: TRBV4-3; J: TRBJ1-5; D: TRBD1; size: few; CDR3: CASSQDRNQPQHF; DNA: TGCGCCAGCAGCCAGGACAGGAATCAGCCCCAGCATTTT
V: TRBV5-1; J: TRBJ2-3; D: .; size: .; CDR3: CASSHSRGTDTQYF; DNA: TGCGCCAGCAGTCACAGTCGGGGCACAGATACGCAGTATTTT
V: TRBV3-1; J: TRBJ1-2; D: TRBD1; size: few; CDR3: CASSRQGNFFGYTF; DNA: TGTGCCAGCAGCCGACAGGGGAATTTTTTCGGCTACACCTTC
V: TRBV4-2; J: TRBJ2-3; D: .; size: .; CDR3: CASSPFGTASSLQQYF; DNA: TGTGCCAGCAGCCCCTTTGGAACTGCGAGTTCGCTCCAACAGTATTTT
V: TRBV12-3/TRBV12-4; J: TRBJ1-1; D: .; size: few; CDR3: CASSPSGGLNTEAFF; DNA: TGTGCCAGCAGTCCCAGCGGGGGCTTGAACACTGAAGCTTTCTTT
V: TRBV5-4; J: TRBJ2-1; D: .; size: .; CDR3: CASSPPFGINNEQFF; DNA: TGTGCCAGCAGCCCACCCTTCGGGATCAACAATGAGCAGTTCTTC
V: TRBV5-1; J: TRBJ2-7; D: TRBD2; size: .; CDR3: CASSSGLAGGLDEQYF; DNA: TGCGCCAGCAGCTCGGGACTAGCGGGGGGGTTGGACGAGCAGTACTTC
V: TRBV6-6; J: TRBJ2-1; D: .; size: few; CDR3: CASNHGVNEQFF; DNA: TGTGCCAGCAACCACGGGGTAAATGAGCAGTTCTTC
V: TRBV7-9; J: TRBJ1-1; D: .; size: .; CDR3: CASSLEEGTEAFF; DNA: TGTGCCAGCAGCTTGGAGGAGGGCACTGAAGCTTTCTTT
V: TRBV7-2; J: TRBJ1-5; D: .; size: .; CDR3: CASSLGGGRTQPQHF; DNA: TGTGCCAGCAGCCTGGGCGGGGGGCGGACTCAGCCCCAGCATTTT
V: TRBV24-1; J: TRBJ2-1; D: .; size: .; CDR3: CATSQYGEAGDEQFF; DNA: TGTGCCACCAGTCAGTACGGGGAGGCCGGGGATGAGCAGTTCTTC
V: TRBV3-1; J: TRBJ2-7; D: .; size: .; CDR3: CASSQSSGTYEQYF; DNA: TGTGCCAGCAGCCAATCCTCCGGGACCTACGAGCAGTACTTC
V: TRBV7-2; J: TRBJ2-3; D: .; size: many; CDR3: CASSSWGDTQYF; DNA: TGCGCCAGCAGCTCCTGGGGGGATACGCAGTATTTT
V: TRBV7-2; J: TRBJ1-1; D: .; size: .; CDR3: CTSSQTPGYTEAFF; DNA: TGTACCAGCAGCCAAACTCCAGGGTATACTGAAGCTTTCTTT
V: TRBV29-1; J: TRBJ2-1; D: .; size: .; CDR3: CSVSRGGWNEQFF; DNA: TGCAGCGTTTCTAGGGGGGGTTGGAATGAGCAGTTCTTC
V: TRBV27; J: TRBJ1-2; D: .; size: .; CDR3: CASSFTRGLYGYTF; DNA: TGTGCCAGCAGCTTCACAAGGGGGTTATATGGCTACACCTTC
V: TRBV7-2; J: TRBJ2-1; D: TRBD1; size: once; CDR3: CASSPLTPSRQGARGNEQFF; DNA: TGTGCCAGCAGCCCCCTAACCCCGAGCCGACAGGGGGCGCGAGGCAATGAGCAGTTCTTC
V: TRBV7-9; J: TRBJ2-2; D: .; size: .; CDR3: CASSPTGRVTGELFF; DNA: TGTGCCAGCAGCCCTACAGGTCGGGTCACCGGGGAGCTGTTTTTT
V: TRBV5-1; J: TRBJ1-5; D: .; size: .; CDR3: CASSLGGHLNQPQHF; DNA: TGCGCCAGCAGCTTGGGGGGACATCTGAATCAGCCCCAGCATTTT
V: TRBV6-5; J: TRBJ2-7; D: TRBD2; size: few; CDR3: CATVGSGARGYEQYF; DNA: TGTGCCACCGTAGGGAGCGGGGCTCGAGGCTACGAGCAGTACTTC
V: TRBV4-1; J: TRBJ1-2; D: .; size: .; CDR3: CASSLPDRPMGYTF; DNA: TGCGCCAGCAGCCTCCCGGACAGACCTATGGGCTACACCTTC
V: TRBV12-3/TRBV12-4; J: TRBJ1-1; D: .; size: few; CDR3: CASTAGAHGAEAFF; DNA: TGTGCCAGCACCGCAGGGGCCCACGGCGCTGAAGCTTTCTTT
V: TRBV7-3; J: TRBJ2-2; D: .; size: .; CDR3: CASSQIGDPGGGELFF; DNA: TGTGCCAGCAGCCAAATTGGGGACCCAGGAGGCGGGGAGCTGTTTTTT
V: TRBV10-2; J: TRBJ2-7; D: .; size: .; CDR3: CASSDNADSYEQYF; DNA: TGCGCCAGCAGTGATAATGCTGATTCCTACGAGCAGTACTTC
V: TRBV20-1; J: TRBJ2-3; D: TRBD2; size: many; CDR3: CSARDYTDTQYF; DNA: TGCAGCGCCCGGGACTACACAGATACGCAGTATTTT
V: TRBV12-3/TRBV12-4; J: TRBJ2-3; D: TRBD2; size: .; CDR3: CASSERGGLDTQYF; DNA: TGTGCCAGCAGTGAACGGGGGGGTTTGGATACGCAGTATTTT
V: TRBV12-3/TRBV12-4; J: TRBJ1-1; D: TRBD1; size: few; CDR3: CASSLMTGETEAFF; DNA: TGTGCCAGCAGTTTAATGACAGGGGAGACTGAAGCTTTCTTT
V: TRBV20-1; J: TRBJ1-2; D: TRBD1; size: few; CDR3: CSAASQGAGYGYTF; DNA: TGCAGTGCTGCTAGTCAGGGGGCGGGCTATGGCTACACCTTC
V: TRBV20-1; J: TRBJ2-2; D: TRBD2; size: .; CDR3: CSAMGLADTGELFF; DNA: TGCAGTGCTATGGGACTAGCGGACACCGGGGAGCTGTTTTTT
V: TRBV7-9; J: TRBJ2-5; D: TRBD2; size: .; CDR3: CASSRGWSSGVGETQYF; DNA: TGTGCCAGCAGCCGGGGGTGGTCTAGCGGGGTTGGCGAGACCCAGTACTTC
V: TRBV7-3; J: TRBJ1-2; D: .; size: .; CDR3: CASSLGPQVGLYGYTF; DNA: TGTGCCAGCAGCTTAGGTCCTCAAGTCGGACTCTATGGCTACACCTTC
V: TRBV5-4; J: TRBJ2-5; D: .; size: few; CDR3: CASSFGGTEETQYF; DNA: TGTGCCAGCAGCTTTGGGGGAACTGAAGAGACCCAGTACTTC
V: TRBV7-2; J: TRBJ2-7; D: .; size: few; CDR3: CASSPYKDGYEQYF; DNA: TGTGCCAGCAGCCCATATAAAGACGGCTACGAGCAGTACTTC
V: TRBV27; J: TRBJ1-2; D: .; size: few; CDR3: CASSGWGSSFKGGYTF; DNA: TGTGCCAGCAGTGGATGGGGGTCGAGTTTTAAGGGTGGCTACACCTTC
V: TRBV7-9; J: TRBJ1-4; D: .; size: few; CDR3: CASSFQLGENEKLFF; DNA: TGTGCCAGCAGCTTCCAACTGGGCGAGAATGAAAAACTGTTTTTT
V: TRBV7-2; J: TRBJ1-3; D: TRBD1; size: few; CDR3: CASSWTGGNAIYF; DNA: TGTGCCAGCAGCTGGACAGGGGGCAACGCCATATATTTT
V: TRBV19; J: TRBJ1-2; D: .; size: .; CDR3: CAIRHEPYGYTF; DNA: TGTGCCATTCGACATGAACCCTATGGCTACACCTTC
V: TRBV20-1; J: TRBJ2-1; D: TRBD2; size: few; CDR3: CSAGGGGARWEQFF; DNA: TGCAGTGCTGGGGGCGGGGGGGCACGGTGGGAGCAGTTCTTC
V: TRBV28; J: TRBJ2-1; D: TRBD2; size: few; CDR3: CASGRRGDTQNEQFF; DNA: TGTGCCAGCGGCCGGCGGGGGGACACACAGAATGAGCAGTTCTTC
V: TRBV5-1; J: TRBJ2-3; D: TRBD2; size: .; CDR3: CASSPPSGGGPDTQYF; DNA: TGCGCCAGCAGCCCACCTTCGGGCGGGGGGCCAGATACGCAGTATTTT
V: TRBV7-2; J: TRBJ2-3; D: .; size: many; CDR3: CASRDTPGDTQYF; DNA: TGTGCCAGCAGAGATACTCCGGGAGATACGCAGTATTTT
V: TRBV25-1; J: TRBJ2-5; D: .; size: many; CDR3: CASSESGTERRETQYF; DNA: TGTGCCAGCAGTGAATCAGGAACAGAAAGAAGAGAGACCCAGTACTTC
V: TRBV6-2/TRBV6-3; J: TRBJ1-2; D: .; size: .; CDR3: CASSYPHETGYGYTF; DNA: TGTGCCAGCAGTTACCCACATGAGACAGGATATGGCTACACCTTC
V: TRBV7-2; J: TRBJ2-1; D: TRBD2; size: .; CDR3: CASSGSSGYSYNEQFF; DNA: TGTGCCAGCAGCGGGTCTAGCGGGTACTCCTACAATGAGCAGTTCTTC
V: TRBV20-1; J: TRBJ1-4; D: .; size: .; CDR3: CSASLGINEKLFF; DNA: TGCAGTGCTAGTTTAGGAATTAATGAAAAACTGTTTTTT
V: TRBV7-9; J: TRBJ2-2; D: TRBD2; size: few; CDR3: CASSSGLAGVAGELFF; DNA: TGTGCCAGCAGCTCAGGACTAGCGGGAGTGGCCGGGGAGCTGTTTTTT
V: TRBV6-1; J: TRBJ1-4; D: .; size: few; CDR3: CASRLTGYNEELFF; DNA: TGTGCCAGCAGGCTAACAGGGTATAATGAAGAACTGTTTTTT
V: TRBV20-1; J: TRBJ2-3; D: .; size: .; CDR3: CSASIGDTQYF; DNA: TGCAGTGCTAGTATTGGAGATACGCAGTATTTT
V: TRBV28; J: TRBJ2-3; D: TRBD1; size: .; CDR3: CASSLRDSRDTQYF; DNA: TGTGCCAGCAGTCTCCGGGACAGCCGTGATACGCAGTATTTT
V: TRBV6-5; J: TRBJ1-3; D: .; size: .; CDR3: CASSYSAGSGNTIYF; DNA: TGTGCCAGCAGTTACTCGGCCGGCTCTGGAAACACCATATATTTT
V: TRBV5-1; J: TRBJ1-4; D: .; size: .; CDR3: CVSSLSGNEKLFF; DNA: TGCGTCAGCAGCTTATCGGGGAATGAAAAACTGTTTTTT
V: TRBV11-1; J: TRBJ1-4; D: .; size: .; CDR3: CASSRTAHNEKLFF; DNA: TGTGCCAGCAGCAGGACCGCCCATAATGAAAAACTGTTTTTT
V: TRBV5-1; J: TRBJ2-5; D: .; size: few; CDR3: CASSLPIGREETQYF; DNA: TGCGCCAGCAGCCTTCCGATAGGACGAGAAGAGACCCAGTACTTC